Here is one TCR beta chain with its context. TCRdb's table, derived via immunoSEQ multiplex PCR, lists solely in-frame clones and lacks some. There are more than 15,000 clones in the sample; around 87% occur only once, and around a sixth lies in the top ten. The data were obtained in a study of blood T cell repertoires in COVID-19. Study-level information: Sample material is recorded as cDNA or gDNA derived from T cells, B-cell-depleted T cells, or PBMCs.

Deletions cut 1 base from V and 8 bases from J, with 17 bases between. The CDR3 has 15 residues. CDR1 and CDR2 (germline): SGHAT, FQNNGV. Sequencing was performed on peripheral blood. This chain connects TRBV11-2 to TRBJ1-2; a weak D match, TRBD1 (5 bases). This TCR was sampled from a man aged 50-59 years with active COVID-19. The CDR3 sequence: CASSLGQGSWAGYTF. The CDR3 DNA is TGTGCCAGCAGCTTAGGTCAGGGAAGTTGGGCGGGCTACACCTTC.